These 22 T cell receptor beta chains came from one sample sequenced in a study of early T cells in non-severe SARS-CoV-2 infection. TCRdb passed the 5' RACE reads through MiXCR, listing each CDR3 protein once. Of over 50,000 distinct CDR3 sequences listed, roughly an eighth are singletons. The sequenced sample consisted of whole blood. The receptors derive from an adult who was a healthcare worker with PCR-confirmed SARS-CoV-2 infection or an uninfected control (not recorded which).

This clonotype was counted many times. The CDR3 nucleotides are TGTGCCAGTACTGGGACAGGCCTCTCCTACAATGAGCAGTTCTTC. Translated, it gives CASTGTGLSYNEQFF. V usage is TRBV19 and J usage is TRBJ2-1; 8 bases are a match to TRBD1. This CDR3 contains 15 residues. CDR1 is LNHDA and CDR2 is SQIVND in the germline V gene (reference sequence). V gave up 7 bases and J gave up 0 bases; unmatched junction bases: 5.

This clonotype was picked up many times. The gene calls are TRBV30 and TRBJ1-1; D possibly corresponds to TRBD1 (6 bases). Germline assignment: CDR1 GTSNPN and CDR2 SVGIG (reference sequence). The length of the CDR3 is 14 residues. The V and J ends lost 2 bases and 3 bases respectively, with 13 bases between them. The CDR3 reads CAWSLLGADTEAFF. The DNA for the CDR3 is TGTGCCTGGAGTCTCCTGGGGGCGGACACTGAAGCTTTCTTT.

In its sample, this clonotype was seen a few times. Here the CDR3 DNA reads TGTGCCAGCAGCTTAGGGGGCGGGGAAAAACTGTTTTTT. It is translated as CASSLGGGEKLFF. The chain employs TRBV7-2 and TRBJ1-4, with D possibly being TRBD1 (5 bases). Germline lookup yields CDR1 SGHTA and CDR2 FQGNSA. The CDR3 extends over 13 amino acids. V was pared by 1 base and J by 8 bases, with 8 bases between.

This clonotype was seen at least ten times. The rearrangement links TRBV2 to TRBJ1-6; D is possibly TRBD1 (5 bases). V lost 6 bases and J 10 bases, leaving 13 bases between the germline ends. This CDR3 contains 13 residues. Germline V CDR1 and CDR2: SNHLY, FYNNEI. This CDR3 reads CASRGEERSPLHF. CDR3 DNA sequence: TGTGCCAGCAGGGGGGAGGAACGATCACCCCTCCACTTT.

This clonotype was recorded a few times. An end of the junction differs from the germline gene, which may be a read error. The chain employs TRBV29-1 and TRBJ2-1; the D call may be TRBD1 or TRBD2 (5 bases each). Germline loops: CDR1 SQVTM, CDR2 ANQGSEA. The CDR3 consists of 14 residues. Here the CDR3 reads CSVGTRDPPFPASF. CDR3 DNA: TGCAGCGTTGGTACCCGGGACCCACCCTTCCCGGCGAGCTTC.

This clonotype came up many times. Written as DNA, the CDR3 is TGCAGTGCTATACCTTTGCTAGCGGGAAGGTCTGGGGCCAACGTCCTGACTTTC. It yields the protein CSAIPLLAGRSGANVLTF. J is TRBJ2-6 and V is TRBV20-1; 9 bases are a match to TRBD2. The CDR3 runs 18 residues. Losses at the gene ends were 4 bases for V and 1 base for J; bases not matched to a gene: 11. Germline CDR1 and CDR2: DFQATT and SNEGSKA (reference sequence).

This clonotype was counted a few times. CDR3 region: CASRTPGGPGELFF. The CDR3 bases are TGTGCCAGCAGGACGCCCGGGGGCCCCGGGGAGCTGTTTTTT. The rearrangement links TRBV7-8 to TRBJ2-2, with D possibly being TRBD1 or TRBD2 (6 bases each). The germline gives CDR1 SGHVS, CDR2 FQNEAQ. V lost 6 bases to trimming and J lost 6 bases, with 14 bases between them. The CDR3 runs to 14 residues.

This clonotype occurred a few times. The rearrangement joins TRBV30 to TRBJ2-5, with D unresolved. Trimming pared 3 bases from V and 2 bases from J, leaving 13 bases between. Germline V CDR1 and CDR2: GTSNPN, SVGIG (reference sequence). CDR3 length: 14 amino acids. Written as DNA, the CDR3 is TGTGCCTGGAGCGCAGTTAGCCTGCAAGAGACCCAGTACTTC. Protein sequence: CAWSAVSLQETQYF.

This clonotype was counted at least ten times. The rearrangement uses TRBV6-1 and TRBJ1-2; 7 bases line up with TRBD1. CDR1 is MNHNS, CDR2 SASEGT, per germline. With 2 bases clipped from V and 7 bases from J, the junction kept 4 bases outside the gene matches. The CDR3 totals 13 residues. Here the CDR3 DNA reads TGTGCCAGCAGTGAATGGGACAGAGGTGGCTACACCTTC. It encodes CASSEWDRGGYTF.

This clonotype has at least ten counts. This chain connects TRBV11-2 to TRBJ2-4; 10 nucleotides align to TRBD2. This CDR3 comprises 15 residues. Per the germline V gene, CDR1 is SGHAT and CDR2 is FQNNGV. J gave up 1 base and V 8 bases, and 5 bases lay outside the gene matches. The CDR3 region is CASSEAGGAKNIQYF. The CDR3 DNA is TGTGCCAGCTCCGAAGCGGGGGGGGCCAAAAACATTCAGTACTTC.

This clonotype was observed many times. V is TRBV3-1 and J is TRBJ1-5, with D possibly matching TRBD1 (5 bases). Trimming removed 4 bases from V and 9 bases from J, with 16 bases in between. CDR3 length: 14 residues. Germline CDR1 is LGHDT and CDR2 is YNNKEL (reference sequence). The CDR3 DNA is TGTGCCAGCAGCCGTACGCCGCCAGGGTCGCCCCAGCATTTT. Encoded protein: CASSRTPPGSPQHF.

Many counts were recorded for this clonotype. The chain uses TRBV27 and TRBJ1-6; 10 bases map to TRBD1. Germline CDR1 MNHEY, CDR2 SMNVEV (reference sequence). The CDR3 extends over 16 amino acids. J lost 8 bases, V lost 5 bases, and 9 bases had no gene match. CDR3 nucleotides: TGTGCCAGCAGTATCCTCCGGGACAGGGGTGATTCACCCCTCCACTTT. It specifies CASSILRDRGDSPLHF.

This clonotype was seen repeatedly, ten times or more. The CDR3 here is CASSQDPSGAADTQYF. The DNA of the CDR3 is TGCGCCAGCAGCCAAGATCCTAGCGGGGCCGCAGATACGCAGTATTTT. The chain combines TRBV4-1 with TRBJ2-3; 9 bases align to TRBD2. There are 16 residues in the CDR3. The junction had 5 bases not matched to a gene; V was cut back by 0 bases and J by 4 bases. CDR1 is MGHRA and CDR2 is YSYEKL in the germline V gene.

This clonotype was recorded at least ten times. J is TRBJ2-3 and V is TRBV5-1; 7 bases line up with TRBD1. V lost 0 bases and J lost 0; bases outside the gene matches: 1. CDR1 is SGHRS and CDR2 is YFSETQ in the germline V gene. CDR3 length: 15 residues. The CDR3 DNA follows: TGCGCCAGCAGCTTGGGACAGGGTAGCACAGATACGCAGTATTTT. As protein: CASSLGQGSTDTQYF.

This clonotype was seen repeatedly, ten times or more. The chain employs TRBV11-2 and TRBJ2-7; D is ambiguous. The CDR3 has 14 residues. CDR1 SGHAT and CDR2 FQNNGV come from the germline V gene. V was pared by 1 base and J by 3 bases, with 10 bases between. The CDR3 loop is CASSLVLLGYEQYF. The DNA of the CDR3 is TGTGCCAGCAGCTTAGTACTTCTGGGCTACGAGCAGTACTTC. The whole variable domain, remainder taken from reference TRBV11-2 and TRBJ2-7, is EAGVAQSPRYKIIEKRQSVAFWCNPISGHATLYWYQQILGQGPKLLIQFQNNGVVDDSQLPKDRFSAERLKGVDSTLKIQPAKLEDSAVYLCASSLVLLGYEQYFGPGTRLTVT.

This clonotype has a count of ten or more. The gene calls are TRBV12-3 or TRBV12-4 and TRBJ2-7; tentatively, D is TRBD2 (5 bases). The CDR3 spans 14 residues. Trimming took 3 bases from V and 2 from J, leaving 11 bases between them. In nucleotides, the CDR3 is TGTGCCAGCAGTTTGGGCGGGTCCCCCTACGAGCAGTACTTC. Translating it yields CASSLGGSPYEQYF.

This clonotype was seen more than once but under ten times. The chain links TRBV10-3 to TRBJ2-5, with D perhaps TRBD1 (6 bases). Germline lookup yields CDR1 ENHRY and CDR2 SYGVKD. The CDR3 sequence is 16 residues long. Trimming shortened V by 2 bases and J by 0 bases, and 13 bases separated the two germline ends. The CDR3 loop is CAISEEPGTNQETQYF. In DNA, the CDR3 is TGTGCCATCAGTGAGGAACCCGGGACAAACCAAGAGACCCAGTACTTC.

The chain couples TRBV27 to TRBJ1-4; D might be TRBD1 (6 bases). There are 16 residues in the CDR3. V lost 5 bases and J 7 bases, leaving 20 bases between the germline ends. The germline V gene encodes CDR1 MNHEY and CDR2 SMNVEV (reference sequence). CDR3 bases: TGTGCCAGCAGTCCGCTGGCGGGCAGGGGAGTTGAAAAACTGTTTTTT. This translates into CASSPLAGRGVEKLFF.

This clonotype was picked up many times. The V call is TRBV2, the J call TRBJ2-1; D uncertain. CDR3 length: 12 amino acids. CDR1 and CDR2 from the germline V gene are SNHLY and FYNNEI. Trimming stripped 5 bases from V and 9 bases from J, with 11 bases between. CDR3 protein: CASSSVFSEQFF. The CDR3 bases are TGTGCCAGCAGTTCAGTCTTTAGTGAGCAGTTCTTC.

The sample holds many counts of this clonotype. This CDR3 reads CATSRARDANTGELFF. The CDR3 nucleotides are TGTGCCACCAGCAGAGCCAGGGATGCGAACACCGGGGAGCTGTTTTTT. The genes are TRBV15 and TRBJ2-2; a weak D match, TRBD1 (5 bases). This CDR3 has 16 residues. Trimming removed 1 base at V and 0 bases at J, with 9 bases between. Germline CDR1 is LNHNV and CDR2 is YYDKDF (reference sequence).

Many counts were recorded for this clonotype. The rearrangement links TRBV19 to TRBJ2-7; TRBD2 matches 10 bases. CDR1 LNHDA and CDR2 SQIVND come from the germline V gene (reference sequence). The CDR3 is made up of 18 amino acids. V gave up 3 bases and J gave up 0 bases; unmatched junction bases: 11. The CDR3 DNA is TGTGCCAGTAGTATTGTCGCTAGCGGGAGTGGGGCCTCCTACGAGCAGTACTTC. Its translation: CASSIVASGSGASYEQYF.

This clonotype was counted many times. The rearrangement uses TRBV7-3 and TRBJ1-1; weak D call: TRBD1 (6 bases). Germline V lookup: CDR1 SGHTA, CDR2 FQGTGA. The CDR3 spans 13 residues. V lost 5 bases, J lost 3 bases, and 10 bases lay in between. CDR3 sequence (DNA): TGTGCCAGCAGCAGAGGGGGACACACTGAAGCTTTCTTT. It codes for CASSRGGHTEAFF.